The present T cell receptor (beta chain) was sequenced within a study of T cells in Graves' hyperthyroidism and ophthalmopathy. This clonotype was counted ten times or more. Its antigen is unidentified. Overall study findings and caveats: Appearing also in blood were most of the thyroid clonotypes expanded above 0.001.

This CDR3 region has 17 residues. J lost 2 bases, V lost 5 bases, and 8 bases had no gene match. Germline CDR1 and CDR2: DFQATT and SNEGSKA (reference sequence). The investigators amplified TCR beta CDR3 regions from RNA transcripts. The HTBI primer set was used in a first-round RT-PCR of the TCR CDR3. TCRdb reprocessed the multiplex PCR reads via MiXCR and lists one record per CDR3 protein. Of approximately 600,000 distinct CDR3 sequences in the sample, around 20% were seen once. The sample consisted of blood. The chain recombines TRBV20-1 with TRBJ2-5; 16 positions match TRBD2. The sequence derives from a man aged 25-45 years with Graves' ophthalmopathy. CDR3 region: CSALGLAGGGVQETQYF. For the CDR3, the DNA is TGCAGTGCTCTGGGACTAGCGGGAGGGGGAGTGCAAGAGACCCAGTACTTC.